The clone carrying this T cell receptor beta chain was recorded at least ten times. Its cognate antigen is unknown. The CDR3 runs to 14 residues. CDR1 is MNHEY, CDR2 SVGEGT, per germline. Unmatched junction bases numbered 2, after V lost 1 base and J lost 3 bases. This sample was taken from a study of glioma-infiltrating T cells. Looking at the study overall: Presurgical dexamethasone in glioma patients lasted six or fewer days. Sequencing aimed for 4.5- to 10-fold coverage of about 940,000 peripheral T cells.

Broader study findings: A blood CDR3 motif signature was depleted in highly divergent patients.

The iRepertoire nested amplicon-rescue multiplex PCR amplified TCR alpha and beta CDR3s from RNA. TCRdb re-called the multiplex PCR reads through MiXCR, storing one row per CDR3 protein. This sample carries approximately 400,000 distinct CDR3 sequences, 41% of them seen once, and the ten largest clones take around 12%. J is TRBJ2-7 and V is TRBV6-2 or TRBV6-3, with 8 positions matching TRBD2. The TCR originated in a human donor with low-grade glioma or glioblastoma, undergoing nonglioma brain surgery, or in good health (not recorded which). Sequencing was carried out using glioma tissue, nonneoplastic brain tissue, or PBMCs (not recorded which). Here the CDR3 DNA reads TGTGCCAGCAGTTACTATGGGACTAGCTACGAGCAGTACTTC. This translates into CASSYYGTSYEQYF.